This passage covers 5 T cell receptor beta chains from one sample sequenced in a study of T cells after posttransplantation cyclophosphamide. Cells defined as naive were viable CD3+CD4+ or CD3+CD8+ and CCR7+CD45RA+CD45RO-CD95-CD27+CD28+. Libraries were prepared by immunoSEQ multiplex PCR; TCRdb keeps only in-frame clonotypes and omits some of them. The profile covers 25,000 to 35,000 clones, with about 90% appearing a single time and 0.2% to 0.3% taken by the ten largest. The sample was naive CD4+ T cells sorted from PBMCs. The receptors stem from a woman aged 55-70 years in good health, CMV-negative, and a related stem cell transplant donor.

The rearrangement links TRBV5-4 to TRBJ2-2; 7 nucleotides line up with TRBD2. V gave up 4 bases and J gave up 1 base; unmatched junction bases: 7. This CDR3 is 16 amino acids long. CDR1 and CDR2 from the germline V gene are SGHNT and YYREEE (reference sequence). CDR3 sequence (DNA): TGTGCCAGCAGCAGTTCTAGCGGAGGGAACACCGGGGAGCTGTTTTTT. It codes for CASSSSSGGNTGELFF.

This clone was observed once. The chain carries TRBV29-1 and TRBJ2-5, with D tentatively TRBD1 (5 bases). Germline assignment: CDR1 SQVTM and CDR2 ANQGSEA. The CDR3 has 12 amino acids. Deletions cut 4 bases from V and 9 bases from J, with 15 bases between. The CDR3 region has the DNA TGCAGCGTTGGGAATAGGCTCAGGGCCCAGTACTTC. Protein product: CSVGNRLRAQYF.

The V and J genes are TRBV7-2 and TRBJ2-5; 13 bases align to TRBD2. The CDR3 runs 16 residues. V lost 1 base, J lost 2 bases, and 1 base stayed unmatched. Per the germline V gene, CDR1 is SGHTA and CDR2 is FQGNSA. The chain's CDR3 is CASSLGTSGGQETQYF. CDR3 nucleotide sequence: TGTGCCAGCAGCTTAGGGACTAGCGGGGGTCAAGAGACCCAGTACTTC.

The gene calls are TRBV27 and TRBJ1-1, with 9 bases that match TRBD1. With V trimmed by 8 bases and J by 1 base, 8 bases remained unmatched. CDR3 length: 15 amino acids. Looked up from germline, CDR1 is MNHEY and CDR2 is SMNVEV (reference sequence). CDR3 sequence (DNA): TGTGCCAGCGGACGAGACAGGGGGACGAACACTGAAGCTTTCTTT. As protein: CASGRDRGTNTEAFF.

The chain recombines TRBV27 with TRBJ2-5; weak D call: TRBD2 (6 bases). Germline V CDR1 and CDR2: MNHEY, SMNVEV (reference sequence). The V end was cut by 5 bases, the J end by 4 bases, with 20 bases between. The CDR3 has 16 residues. Here the CDR3 reads CASSPSRRGSLETQYF. In DNA, the CDR3 is TGTGCCAGCAGTCCTAGCCGGAGGGGTAGTTTAGAGACCCAGTACTTC.